This T cell receptor beta chain was captured by sequencing in a study of blood T cell repertoires in COVID-19. Here immunoSEQ multiplex PCR was the method, and the copy in TCRdb shows in-frame clones only, minus some. Of a few hundred thousand clones listed, less than 90% were seen once; the top ten hold about 4.9%. The CDR3 spans 13 residues. The germline V and J ends were trimmed by 3 bases and 9 bases, with 12 bases remaining between them. Germline lookup yields CDR1 SGHTS and CDR2 YDEGEE. Sequenced material: PBMCs or T cells enriched from blood (not recorded which). This chain joins TRBV5-8 and TRBJ1-4; no firm D call. This TCR came from a woman aged 50 to 65 who had recovered from COVID-19. The CDR3 nucleotides read TGTGCCAGCAGCTCCCGGACTGCGAAAAAACTGTTTTTT. Amino acids: CASSSRTAKKLFF.